Sequencing of this T cell receptor (beta chain) was carried out in a study of early T cells in non-severe SARS-CoV-2 infection. Study-level information: Investigators sequenced bulk RNA drawn from unsorted whole blood, and chains remained unpaired. Overall study findings and caveats: In VDJdb matching, anti-spike CD8 responses were favored while private and CD4 specificities went missing.

This CDR3 region has 11 residues. CDR1 is SNHLY, CDR2 FYNNEI, per germline. This clonotype was detected many times. Its target is unknown. Unique molecular identifiers tagged individual cDNA molecules. MiXCR, run by TCRdb on the 5' RACE reads, gives a single entry per CDR3 protein. Counted here are some 71,000 distinct CDR3 sequences, about an eighth occurring once; the ten biggest clones make up roughly 5.8%. The TCR originated in an adult who was a healthcare worker with PCR-confirmed SARS-CoV-2 infection or an uninfected control (not recorded which). The sample was whole blood, taken at baseline. The rearrangement joins TRBV2 to TRBJ1-1; D remains unclear. Here the CDR3 DNA reads TGTGCATTCGGGATGAACACTGAAGCTTTCTTT. It specifies CAFGMNTEAFF. The full variable domain, with the rest looked up from reference TRBV2 and TRBJ1-1, is EPEVTQTPSHQVTQMGQEVILRCVPISNHLYFYWYRQILGQKVEFLVSFYNNEISEKSEIFDDQFSVERPDGSNFTLKIRSTKLEDSAMYFCAFGMNTEAFFGQGTRLTVV.